This passage covers 5 T cell receptor beta chains from one sample sequenced in a study of T cell responses to AZD1222 COVID-19 vaccine. The data were produced by immunoSEQ multiplex PCR, yet TCRdb's version contains in-frame clones alone and is incomplete. Of over 150,000 clones detected, 90% appear once; the ten largest clones hold approximately 17%. Sample: peripheral blood, taken on day 0 of AZD1222 vaccination. The receptors were sampled from an adult in good health.

Comments on this clone: An end of the junction does not agree with germline; a read error may underlie this. J is TRBJ2-4 and V is TRBV28; 10 nucleotides line up with TRBD2. This CDR3 is 14 amino acids long. CDR1 MDHEN and CDR2 SYDVKM come from the germline V gene. CDR3 protein: CASTLAGGENIQYF. The DNA of the CDR3 is TGTGCCAGCACTTTAGCGGGGGGTGAAAACATTCAGTACTTC.

The CDR3 here is CASSPVNQPQHF. CDR3 nucleotides: TGTGCCAGCAGCCCCGTTAATCAGCCCCAGCATTTT. The chain couples TRBV28 to TRBJ1-5; D uncertain. Germline values: CDR1 MDHEN, CDR2 SYDVKM. The V and J ends lost 6 bases and 4 bases respectively, with 7 bases between them. CDR3 length: 12 amino acids. Full variable domain (outside the CDR3, taken from reference TRBV28 and TRBJ1-5): DVKVTQSSRYLVKRTGEKVFLECVQDMDHENMFWYRQDPGLGLRLIYFSYDVKMKEKGDIPEGYSVSREKKERFSLILESASTNQTSMYLCASSPVNQPQHFGDGTRLSIL.

This chain connects TRBV6-5 to TRBJ2-2; D is uncertain. Germline-derived CDR1 and CDR2 are MNHEY and SVGAGI. This CDR3 has 14 amino acids. V lost 4 bases and J lost 1, with 7 bases in between. In DNA, the CDR3 is TGTGCCAGCAGTTCAGACTGGAACACCGGGGAGCTGTTTTTT. Its translation: CASSSDWNTGELFF.

The gene calls are TRBV29-1 and TRBJ2-2; perhaps TRBD2 as D (5 bases). Germline values: CDR1 SQVTM, CDR2 ANQGSEA. V lost 7 bases and J 2 bases, leaving 14 bases between the germline ends. The CDR3 spans 14 residues. CDR3 in DNA: TGCAGCGCGCGGCCGGGAACTAACACCGGGGAGCTGTTTTTT. Its protein product is CSARPGTNTGELFF.

The sample holds a few counts of this clone. The genes are TRBV7-8 and TRBJ1-2; D is ambiguous. The CDR3 loop spans 12 amino acids. The V gene's germline CDR1 is SGHVS and CDR2 FQNEAQ. Between the trimmed V and J ends, which lost 8 bases and 2 bases, there was a span of 9 bases. The DNA of the CDR3 is TGTGCCAGCGGGAGATTAAACTATGGCTACACCTTC. As protein: CASGRLNYGYTF.